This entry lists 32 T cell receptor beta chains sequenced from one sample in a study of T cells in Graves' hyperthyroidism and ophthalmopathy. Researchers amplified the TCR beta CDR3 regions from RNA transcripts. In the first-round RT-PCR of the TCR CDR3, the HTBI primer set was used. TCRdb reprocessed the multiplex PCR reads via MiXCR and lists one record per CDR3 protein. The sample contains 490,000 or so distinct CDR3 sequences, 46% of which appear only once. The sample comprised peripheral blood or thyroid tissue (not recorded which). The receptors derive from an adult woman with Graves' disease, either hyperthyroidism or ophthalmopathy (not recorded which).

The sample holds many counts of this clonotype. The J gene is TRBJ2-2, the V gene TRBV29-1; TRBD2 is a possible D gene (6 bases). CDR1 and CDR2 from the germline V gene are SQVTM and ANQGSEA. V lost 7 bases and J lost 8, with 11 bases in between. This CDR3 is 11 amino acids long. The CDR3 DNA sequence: TGCAGCGCCAGGGAGGTTGGGGAGCTGTTTTTT. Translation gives CSAREVGELFF.

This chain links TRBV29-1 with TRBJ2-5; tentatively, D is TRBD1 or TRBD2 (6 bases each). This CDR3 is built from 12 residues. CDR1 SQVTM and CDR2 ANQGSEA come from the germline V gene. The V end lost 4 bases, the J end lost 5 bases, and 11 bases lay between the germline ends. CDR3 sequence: CSVVQGRETQYF. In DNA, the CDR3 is TGCAGCGTTGTCCAGGGGAGGGAGACCCAGTACTTC.

In nucleotides, the CDR3 is TGCAGCGTTGAAGGGGGGGGGAGAGGCTACGAGCAGTACTTC. Encoded protein: CSVEGGGRGYEQYF. The rearrangement links TRBV29-1 to TRBJ2-7; 7 nucleotides align to TRBD2. This CDR3 is built from 14 residues. Germline CDR1 and CDR2: SQVTM and ANQGSEA. With V trimmed by 1 base and J by 3 bases, 6 bases remained unmatched.

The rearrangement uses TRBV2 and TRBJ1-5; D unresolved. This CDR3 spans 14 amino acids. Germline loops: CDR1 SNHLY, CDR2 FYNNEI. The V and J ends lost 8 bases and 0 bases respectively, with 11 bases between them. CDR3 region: CASGKKLSNQPQHF. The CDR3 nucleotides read TGTGCCAGCGGGAAAAAACTTAGCAATCAGCCCCAGCATTTT.

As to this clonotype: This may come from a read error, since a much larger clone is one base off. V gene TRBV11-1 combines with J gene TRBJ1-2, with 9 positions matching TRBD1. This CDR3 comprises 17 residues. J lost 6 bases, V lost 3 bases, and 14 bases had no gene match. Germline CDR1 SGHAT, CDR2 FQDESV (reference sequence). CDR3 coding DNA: TGTGCCAGCAGCTTTGGGGACAGGGAGGCTCTTATGAATGGCTACACCTTC. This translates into CASSFGDREALMNGYTF.

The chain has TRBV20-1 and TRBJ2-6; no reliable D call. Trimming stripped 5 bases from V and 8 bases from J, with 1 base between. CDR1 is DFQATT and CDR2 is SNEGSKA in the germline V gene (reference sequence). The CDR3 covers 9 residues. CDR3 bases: TGCAGTGCTTCCAACGTCCTGACTTTC. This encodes CSASNVLTF.

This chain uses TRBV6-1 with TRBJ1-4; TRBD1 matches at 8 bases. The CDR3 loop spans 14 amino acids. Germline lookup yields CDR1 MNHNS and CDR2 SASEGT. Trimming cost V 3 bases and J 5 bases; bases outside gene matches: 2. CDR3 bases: TGTGCCAGCAGTGATTGGACAGGGAATGAAAAACTGTTTTTT. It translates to CASSDWTGNEKLFF.

The DNA of the CDR3 is TGTGCCACCAGTGGGACAGGGGAGCAGTACTTC. It is translated as CATSGTGEQYF. V gene TRBV24-1 combines with J gene TRBJ2-7, with 8 positions matching TRBD1. V shed 5 bases, J shed 7 bases, and the junction held 0 bases outside the gene matches. The CDR3 extends over 11 amino acids. The germline V gene has CDR1 KGHDR and CDR2 SFDVKD.

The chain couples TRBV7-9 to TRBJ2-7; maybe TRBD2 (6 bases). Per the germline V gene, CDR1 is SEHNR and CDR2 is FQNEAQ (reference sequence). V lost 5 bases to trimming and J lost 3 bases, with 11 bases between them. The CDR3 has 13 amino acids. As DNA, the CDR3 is TGTGCCAGCAGCGCGGGGAGCCGCTACGAGCAGTACTTC. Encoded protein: CASSAGSRYEQYF.

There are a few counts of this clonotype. The CDR3 region is CASSYSRVTTEAFF. The CDR3 DNA sequence: TGTGCCAGCAGTTACTCGAGGGTGACCACTGAAGCTTTCTTT. The J gene is TRBJ1-1, the V gene TRBV6-5; no clear D gene. V lost 0 bases to trimming and J lost 4 bases, with 9 bases between them. CDR1 is MNHEY and CDR2 is SVGAGI in the germline V gene. The CDR3 is made up of 14 amino acids.

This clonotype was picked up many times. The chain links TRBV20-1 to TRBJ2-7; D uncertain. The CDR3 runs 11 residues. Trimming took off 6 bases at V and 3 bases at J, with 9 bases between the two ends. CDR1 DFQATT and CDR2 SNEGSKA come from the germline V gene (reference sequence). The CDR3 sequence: CSAHRNYEQYF. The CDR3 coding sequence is TGCAGTGCCCACCGGAACTACGAGCAGTACTTC.

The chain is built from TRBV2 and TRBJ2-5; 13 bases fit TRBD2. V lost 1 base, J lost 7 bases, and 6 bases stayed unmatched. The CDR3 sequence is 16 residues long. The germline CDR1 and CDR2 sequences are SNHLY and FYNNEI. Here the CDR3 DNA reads TGTGCCAGCAGTGAAGGACTAGCGGGAGGCCCCGGGACCCAGTACTTC. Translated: CASSEGLAGGPGTQYF.

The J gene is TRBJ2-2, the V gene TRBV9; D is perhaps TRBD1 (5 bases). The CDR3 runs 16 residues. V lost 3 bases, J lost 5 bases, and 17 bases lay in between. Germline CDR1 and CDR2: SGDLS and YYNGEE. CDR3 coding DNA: TGTGCCAGCAGCGCCCTCGGACAAGACGGGACCGGGGAGCTGTTTTTT. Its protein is CASSALGQDGTGELFF.

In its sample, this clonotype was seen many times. The CDR3 nucleotides read TGTGCCAGCAGCTTAGGCGGCAGTCTCCGGACAGGGTCCGAGCAGTACTTC. Its translation is CASSLGGSLRTGSEQYF. The rearrangement joins TRBV7-8 to TRBJ2-7, with 8 nucleotides matching TRBD1. The CDR3 extends over 17 amino acids. Trimming removed 1 base from V and 6 bases from J; junction bases left unmatched: 14. CDR1 and CDR2 from the germline V gene are SGHVS and FQNEAQ.

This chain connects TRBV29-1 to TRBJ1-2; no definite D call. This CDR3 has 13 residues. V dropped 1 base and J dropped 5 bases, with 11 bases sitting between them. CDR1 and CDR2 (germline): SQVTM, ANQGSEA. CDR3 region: CSVEGGTVYGYTF. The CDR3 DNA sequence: TGCAGCGTTGAAGGGGGAACAGTGTATGGCTACACCTTC.

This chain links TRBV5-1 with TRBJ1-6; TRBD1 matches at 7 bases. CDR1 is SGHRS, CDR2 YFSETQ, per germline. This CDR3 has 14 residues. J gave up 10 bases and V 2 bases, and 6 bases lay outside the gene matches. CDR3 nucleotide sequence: TGCGCCAGCAGCTTAGAGGGGGCTGAGTCACCCCTCCACTTT. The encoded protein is CASSLEGAESPLHF.

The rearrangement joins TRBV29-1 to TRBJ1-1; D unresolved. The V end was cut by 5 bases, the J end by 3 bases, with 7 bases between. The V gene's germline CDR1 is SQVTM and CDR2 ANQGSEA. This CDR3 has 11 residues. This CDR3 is CSVFRDTEAFF. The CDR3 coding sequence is TGCAGCGTTTTTAGGGACACTGAAGCTTTCTTT. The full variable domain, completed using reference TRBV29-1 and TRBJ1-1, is SAVISQKPSRDICQRGTSLTIQCQVDSQVTMMFWYRQQPGQSLTLIATANQGSEATYESGFVIDKFPISRPNLTFSTLTVSNMSPEDSSIYLCSVFRDTEAFFGQGTRLTVV.

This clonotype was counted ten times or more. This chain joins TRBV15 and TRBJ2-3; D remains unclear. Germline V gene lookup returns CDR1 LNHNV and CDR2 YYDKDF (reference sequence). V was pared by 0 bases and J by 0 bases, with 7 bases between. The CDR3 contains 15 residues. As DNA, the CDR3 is TGTGCCACCAGCAGAGATTCGGCTAGCACAGATACGCAGTATTTT. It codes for CATSRDSASTDTQYF.

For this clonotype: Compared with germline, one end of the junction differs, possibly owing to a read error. CDR3 amino acids: CASSTPGTQEAQYF. The CDR3, as DNA: TGTGCCAGCAGCACCCCCGGGACGCAAGAGGCCCAGTACTTC. This sequence joins TRBV7-9 and TRBJ2-5; D possibly uses TRBD1 or TRBD2 (5 bases each). The CDR3 loop spans 14 amino acids. Per germline, CDR1 SEHNR and CDR2 FQNEAQ (reference sequence).

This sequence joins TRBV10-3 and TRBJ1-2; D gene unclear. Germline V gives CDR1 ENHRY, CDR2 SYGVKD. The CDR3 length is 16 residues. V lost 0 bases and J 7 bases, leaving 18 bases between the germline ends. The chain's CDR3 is CAISESSGRTVAGYTF. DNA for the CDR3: TGTGCCATCAGTGAGTCCAGCGGGAGAACTGTTGCTGGCTACACCTTC.

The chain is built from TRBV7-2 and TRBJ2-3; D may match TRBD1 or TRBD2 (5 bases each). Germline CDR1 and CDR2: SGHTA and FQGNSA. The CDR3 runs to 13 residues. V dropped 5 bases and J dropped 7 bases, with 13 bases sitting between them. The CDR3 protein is CASSEGSGYTQYF. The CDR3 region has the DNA TGTGCCAGCAGCGAGGGGTCCGGGTATACGCAGTATTTT.

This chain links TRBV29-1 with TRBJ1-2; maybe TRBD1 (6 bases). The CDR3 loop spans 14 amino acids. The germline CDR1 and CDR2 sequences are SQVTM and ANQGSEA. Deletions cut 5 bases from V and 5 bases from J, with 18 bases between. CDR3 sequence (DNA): TGCAGCGTTCGCGCAGGGCAGGGGACATATGGCTACACCTTC. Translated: CSVRAGQGTYGYTF.

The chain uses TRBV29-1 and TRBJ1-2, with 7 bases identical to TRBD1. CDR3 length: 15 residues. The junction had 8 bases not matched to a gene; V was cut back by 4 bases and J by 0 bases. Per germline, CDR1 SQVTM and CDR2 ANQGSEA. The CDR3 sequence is CSVGGTETANYGYTF. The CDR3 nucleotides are TGCAGCGTTGGGGGGACAGAAACAGCTAACTATGGCTACACCTTC.

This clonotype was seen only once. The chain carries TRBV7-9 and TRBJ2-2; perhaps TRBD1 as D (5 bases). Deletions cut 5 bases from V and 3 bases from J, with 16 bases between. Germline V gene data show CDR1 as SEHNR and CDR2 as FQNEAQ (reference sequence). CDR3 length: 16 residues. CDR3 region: CASSPDRQKYTGELFF. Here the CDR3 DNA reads TGTGCCAGCAGCCCCGACCGACAGAAGTACACCGGGGAGCTGTTTTTT.

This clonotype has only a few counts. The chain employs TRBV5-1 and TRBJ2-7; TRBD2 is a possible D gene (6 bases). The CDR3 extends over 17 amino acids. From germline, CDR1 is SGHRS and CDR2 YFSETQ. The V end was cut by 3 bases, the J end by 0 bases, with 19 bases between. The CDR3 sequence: CASSYYPGRGRSYEQYF. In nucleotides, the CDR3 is TGCGCCAGCAGCTATTATCCCGGGAGAGGACGCTCCTACGAGCAGTACTTC.

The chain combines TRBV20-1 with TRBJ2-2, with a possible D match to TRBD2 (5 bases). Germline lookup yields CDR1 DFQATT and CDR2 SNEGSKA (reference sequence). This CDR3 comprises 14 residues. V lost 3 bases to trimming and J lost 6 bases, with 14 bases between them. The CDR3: CSARGGSGAGELFF. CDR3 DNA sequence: TGCAGTGCTAGGGGCGGGTCGGGTGCCGGGGAGCTGTTTTTT.

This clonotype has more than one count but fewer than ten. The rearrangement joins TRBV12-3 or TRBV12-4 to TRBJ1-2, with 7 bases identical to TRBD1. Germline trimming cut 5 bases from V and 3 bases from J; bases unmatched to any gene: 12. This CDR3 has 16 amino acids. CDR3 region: CASSAGQPVGDYGYTF. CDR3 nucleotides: TGTGCCAGCAGTGCGGGACAGCCCGTTGGGGACTATGGCTACACCTTC.

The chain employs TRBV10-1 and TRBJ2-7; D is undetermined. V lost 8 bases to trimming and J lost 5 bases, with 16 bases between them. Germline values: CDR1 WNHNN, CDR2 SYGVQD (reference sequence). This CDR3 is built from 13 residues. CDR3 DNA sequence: TGCGCCAGCGCCCTTTCGGTCTTGGACGAGCAGTACTTC. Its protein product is CASALSVLDEQYF.

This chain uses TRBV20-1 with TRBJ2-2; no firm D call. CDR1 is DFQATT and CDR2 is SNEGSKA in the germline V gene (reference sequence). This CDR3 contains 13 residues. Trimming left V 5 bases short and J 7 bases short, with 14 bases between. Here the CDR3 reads CSAPTDFGGELFF. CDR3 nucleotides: TGCAGTGCTCCCACGGATTTTGGCGGGGAGCTGTTTTTT.

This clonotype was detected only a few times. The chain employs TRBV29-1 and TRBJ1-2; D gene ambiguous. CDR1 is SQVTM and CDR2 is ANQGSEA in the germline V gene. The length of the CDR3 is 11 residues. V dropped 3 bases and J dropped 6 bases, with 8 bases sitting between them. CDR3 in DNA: TGCAGCGTTGACGATGAGGATGGCTACACCTTC. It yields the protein CSVDDEDGYTF.

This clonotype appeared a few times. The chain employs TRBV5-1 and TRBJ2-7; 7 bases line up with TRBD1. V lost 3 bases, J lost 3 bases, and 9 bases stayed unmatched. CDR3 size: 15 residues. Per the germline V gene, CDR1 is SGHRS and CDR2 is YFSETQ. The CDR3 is CASSSDRDRFYEQYF. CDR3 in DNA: TGCGCCAGCAGCTCCGACCGGGACAGATTCTACGAGCAGTACTTC.

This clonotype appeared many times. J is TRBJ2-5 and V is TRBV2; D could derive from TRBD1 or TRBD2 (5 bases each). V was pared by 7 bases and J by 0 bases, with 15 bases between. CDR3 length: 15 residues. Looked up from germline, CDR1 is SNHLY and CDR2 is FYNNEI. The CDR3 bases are TGTGCCAGCACTAGAGAGGGGATGTACCAAGAGACCCAGTACTTC. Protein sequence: CASTREGMYQETQYF.